Shown below are 9 T cell receptor beta chains from a single sample sequenced in a study of vaccination and CD4 T cells after COVID-19. An Oncomine TCR Beta short-read assay was used to sequence the DNA from cultured CD4+ T cells. Via MiXCR, TCRdb re-called the PCR reads, giving one row per CDR3 protein. This sample has approximately 21,000 distinct CDR3 sequences; roughly 44% occur once, and the top ten carry just under 5%. Described time point: late sampling 161 to 241 days after vaccination in three convalescent patients. The treatment: roughly 10-day PBMC culture with coronavirus spike peptide pools or control peptides (ViraFEST assay). These receptors' targets are unknown. The sample was CD4+ T cells from blood, cultured in vitro, taken about 7 months after SARS-CoV-2 vaccination. Receptors originate from a human donor who had recovered from COVID-19.

V and J are TRBV6-1 and TRBJ2-7, with D maybe TRBD1 (6 bases). CDR1 is MNHNS, CDR2 SASEGT, per germline. The CDR3 runs to 14 residues. V lost 6 bases to trimming and J lost 2 bases, with 14 bases between them. The CDR3 loop is CASRKQGRAYEQYF. DNA of the CDR3: TGTGCCAGCAGAAAACAGGGTCGAGCCTACGAGCAGTACTTC.

This clonotype was counted a few times. CDR3 amino acids: CASSLSRDYEQYF. CDR3 bases: TGTGCCAGCAGCTTAAGTAGAGACTACGAGCAGTACTTC. V and J are TRBV11-1 and TRBJ2-7; D uncertain. V lost 2 bases to trimming and J lost 3 bases, with 8 bases between them. Germline loops: CDR1 SGHAT, CDR2 FQDESV (reference sequence). The length of the CDR3 is 13 residues. Together with reference TRBV11-1 and TRBJ2-7, the CDR3 gives the full variable domain: EAEVAQSPRYKITEKSQAVAFWCDPISGHATLYWYRQILGQGPELLVQFQDESVVDDSQLPKDRFSAERLKGVDSTLKIQPAELGDSAMYLCASSLSRDYEQYFGPGTRLTVT.

The genes are TRBV7-3 and TRBJ2-2; TRBD2 agrees at 12 bases. This CDR3 has 16 amino acids. The germline V gene encodes CDR1 SGHTA and CDR2 FQGTGA. V lost 4 bases, J lost 1 base, and 1 base stayed unmatched. DNA for the CDR3: TGTGCCAGCAGCTCGGGACTAGCGGGGAACACCGGGGAGCTGTTTTTT. It encodes CASSSGLAGNTGELFF.

V is TRBV6-1 and J is TRBJ2-7; 8 bases match TRBD1. The V gene end was trimmed by 4 bases and the J gene end by 5 bases; junction bases not matched to a gene: 7. Germline CDR1 MNHNS, CDR2 SASEGT. CDR3 length equals 14 residues. CDR3 nucleotides: TGTGCCAGCAGTGCCGCAGGGGGCCAGAACGAGCAGTACTTC. This sequence encodes CASSAAGGQNEQYF.

The V gene is TRBV27, the J gene TRBJ2-3; 7 bases align to TRBD1. The CDR3 consists of 13 residues. Germline-derived CDR1 and CDR2 are MNHEY and SMNVEV (reference sequence). V lost 6 bases and J lost 3; bases outside the gene matches: 3. CDR3 sequence: CASRRQGTDTQYF. CDR3 nucleotides: TGTGCCAGCAGGCGACAGGGAACAGATACGCAGTATTTT.

The chain combines TRBV7-3 with TRBJ2-1; 8 bases are a match to TRBD2. Germline values: CDR1 SGHTA, CDR2 FQGTGA. V shed 5 bases and J 8 bases; nucleotides not matched to a gene: 11. CDR3 length: 15 amino acids. The CDR3 DNA sequence: TGTGCCAGCAGCCTTACCGGGAGGGTTCAGGATGAGCAGTTCTTC. As protein: CASSLTGRVQDEQFF. Full variable domain (rest looked up from reference TRBV7-3 and TRBJ2-1): GAGVSQTPSNKVTEKGKYVELRCDPISGHTALYWYRQSLGQGPEFLIYFQGTGAADDSGLPNDRFFAVRPEGSVSTLKIQRTERGDSAVYLCASSLTGRVQDEQFFGPGTRLTVL.

Only one count was recorded for this clonotype. The V gene is TRBV11-2, the J gene TRBJ2-3; D unresolved. Germline CDR1 and CDR2: SGHAT and FQNNGV. The V and J ends lost 7 bases and 5 bases respectively, with 10 bases between them. The CDR3 sequence is 12 residues long. CDR3 nucleotides: TGTGCCAGCACAGCCACCCAAGATACGCAGTATTTT. Amino acid sequence: CASTATQDTQYF.

The CDR3 loop is CATSRSRLAGGWETQYF. The CDR3, as DNA: TGTGCCACCAGCAGATCAAGACTAGCGGGAGGGTGGGAGACCCAGTACTTC. The chain uses TRBV15 and TRBJ2-5; TRBD2 matches at 14 bases. This CDR3 is 17 amino acids long. The trim removed 2 bases at V and 5 bases at J, leaving 7 bases unmatched. Per germline, CDR1 LNHNV and CDR2 YYDKDF (reference sequence).

The J gene is TRBJ2-1, the V gene TRBV7-8; a possible D gene is TRBD2 (5 bases). With 2 bases removed from V and 6 bases from J, the gap between germline ends came to 8 bases. Germline V gene data show CDR1 as SGHVS and CDR2 as FQNEAQ. This CDR3 contains 13 residues. The CDR3 sequence: CASSLRAANEQFF. DNA of the CDR3: TGTGCCAGCAGCTTACGAGCGGCCAATGAGCAGTTCTTC.